This entry is about one TCR beta chain. No antigen is known for it. This entry belongs to a study of OX40 agonist ivuxolimab in advanced cancers. For the study at large: Cohort: about 80% men, mean age 60, aged about 23 to 79. Earlier treatment with anti-PD-1, anti-PD-L1 or anti-CTLA-4 was permitted, and about 40% had received some. Points from the study as a whole: Low clonal expansion, among the lowest seen, marked partial responders at 0.1-3.0 mg/kg. CD4+ and CD8+ blood T cells expanded clonally by week 6 at 0.1 to 3.0 mg/kg.

Data came from immunoSEQ multiplex PCR; TCRdb stores just in-frame clones and leaves some out. The repertoire has fewer than 100,000 clones, approximately 80% of them found once; the top ten carry more than 1.1%. This receptor was obtained from an adult with an advanced solid tumor such as melanoma, head and neck, liver or kidney cancer. The specimen was CD4+ or CD8+ T cells sorted from blood, collected in a trial of the OX40 agonist ivuxolimab.

Here the CDR3 reads CASSSGLAGAPGIEQFF. The DNA of the CDR3 is TGCGCCAGCAGCTCGGGACTAGCGGGAGCCCCGGGAATTGAGCAGTTCTTC. The rearrangement links TRBV5-1 to TRBJ2-1; the match to TRBD2 covers 14 bases. V was clipped by 3 bases and J by 9 bases; unmatched bases: 11. CDR3 length equals 17 residues. Germline CDR1 reads SGHRS; CDR2 reads YFSETQ. Variable domain in full (rest from reference TRBV5-1 and TRBJ2-1): KAGVTQTPRYLIKTRGQQVTLSCSPISGHRSVSWYQQTPGQGLQFLFEYFSETQRNKGNFPGRFSGRQFSNSRSEMNVSTLELGDSALYLCASSSGLAGAPGIEQFFGPGTRLTVL.